This TCR beta chain is from a study of blood T cell repertoires in COVID-19. Study context: COVID-19 samples collected from the United States, Italy and Spain covered acute and convalescent phases. T cells, B-cell-depleted T cells, or PBMCs supplied cDNA or gDNA.

Methods used by the authors: Amplification from reference gene primers served as the basis for estimated nucleated cell counts. Clones were sequenced by immunoSEQ multiplex PCR, and TCRdb holds only the in-frame ones, with some missing. Clone size and V and J calls were adopted from that table, with D and trimming inferred from the DNA. The table includes under 100,000 clones, about nine tenths detected once. This CDR3 comprises 15 residues. Trimming cost V 2 bases and J 5 bases, with 13 bases left between them. Germline V lookup: CDR1 SEHNR, CDR2 FQNEAQ (reference sequence). Source material: peripheral blood. The receptor was derived from a middle-aged man with acute or convalescent COVID-19. The V call is TRBV7-9, the J call TRBJ2-1; no reliable D call. The CDR3 is CASSLYEKLNNEQFF. The CDR3 bases are TGTGCCAGCAGCTTATATGAGAAACTCAACAATGAGCAGTTCTTC.